This TCR beta chain comes out of a study of T cell responses to AZD1222 COVID-19 vaccine. This clone was counted a single time. CDR1 and CDR2 (germline): LGHDT, YNNKEL (reference sequence). CDR3 length: 17 amino acids. Trimming at V came to 4 bases and at J to 0 bases, leaving 9 bases not matched to a gene. Sequencing used immunoSEQ multiplex PCR; TCRdb keeps in-frame clones, though not all of them. The sample yields tens of thousands of clones, approximately 90% seen once. The chain combines TRBV3-1 (or the pseudogene TRBV3-2) with TRBJ2-5; 9 nucleotides match TRBD2. The sequence came from an adult who received the AZD1222 COVID-19 vaccine. This sample comprised peripheral blood, obtained 28 days after the second AZD1222 dose. CDR3 sequence: CASSRPSGATYQETQYF. The DNA for the CDR3 is TGTGCCAGCAGCCGGCCTAGCGGGGCTACGTACCAAGAGACCCAGTACTTC.